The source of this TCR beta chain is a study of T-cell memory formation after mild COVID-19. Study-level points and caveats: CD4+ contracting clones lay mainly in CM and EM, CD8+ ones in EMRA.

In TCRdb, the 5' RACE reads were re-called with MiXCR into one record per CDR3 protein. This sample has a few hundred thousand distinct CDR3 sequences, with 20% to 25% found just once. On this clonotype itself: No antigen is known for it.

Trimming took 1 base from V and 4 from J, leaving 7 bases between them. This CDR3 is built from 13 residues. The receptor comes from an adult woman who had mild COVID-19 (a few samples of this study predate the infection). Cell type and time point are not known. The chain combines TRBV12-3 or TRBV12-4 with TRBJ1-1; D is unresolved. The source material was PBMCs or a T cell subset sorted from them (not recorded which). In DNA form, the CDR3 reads TGTGCCAGCAGTTTAGTGGGATCCACTGAAGCTTTCTTT. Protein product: CASSLVGSTEAFF.